These T cell receptor beta chains were read from a single sample in a study of shared clonotypes between healthy human individuals. Libraries were prepared by immunoSEQ multiplex PCR; TCRdb keeps only in-frame clonotypes and omits some of them. The data contain 2 million to 2.5 million clones, around 92% of them seen just once; the ten biggest clones take up around 0.38%. Material: naive CD4+ T cells from PBMCs. The receptors derive from a man aged 18 to 35 in good health. Some clones in this sample may be carry-over from other donors' samples. Each CDR3 is given with its conserved first and last residue. D genes are given only for firm matches. Not every row has a clone size; where given, it reads once, few, many or a size class.

D	J	V	size	CDR3	DNA
-	TRBJ2-3	TRBV6-5	-	CASRPPGRATDTQYF	TGTGCCAGCAGACCTCCGGGACGAGCCACAGATACGCAGTATTTT
TRBD2	TRBJ2-5	TRBV7-2	-	CASSFGRAGETQYF	TGTGCCAGCAGCTTCGGGAGGGCCGGGGAGACCCAGTACTTC
TRBD1	TRBJ2-1	TRBV7-2	once	CASSLVWTGGVGPYNEQFF	TGTGCCAGCAGCTTAGTTTGGACAGGGGGCGTCGGGCCGTACAATGAGCAGTTCTTC
-	TRBJ1-3	TRBV7-3	-	CASSPRSGDSGNTIYF	TGTGCCAGCAGCCCACGCTCGGGGGACTCTGGAAACACCATATATTTT
TRBD2	TRBJ2-1	TRBV11-2	once	CASSKRLAGGLEGEQFF	TGTGCCAGCAGCAAAAGACTAGCGGGAGGGCTTGAAGGAGAGCAGTTCTTC
-	TRBJ1-4	TRBV30	-	CAWSHTFPNEKLFF	TGTGCCTGGAGCCACACCTTCCCTAATGAAAAACTGTTTTTT
TRBD1	TRBJ1-1	TRBV2	-	CASSQTGGETEAFF	TGTGCCAGCAGTCAAACAGGGGGCGAGACTGAAGCTTTCTTT
-	TRBJ2-5	TRBV6-5	-	CASSYGLMNKETQYF	TGTGCCAGCAGTTACGGGTTGATGAATAAAGAGACCCAGTACTTC
TRBD1	TRBJ1-2	TRBV4-3	-	CASSQVRTGDFNYGYTF	TGCGCCAGCAGCCAAGTCCGGACAGGGGATTTTAACTATGGCTACACCTTC
TRBD2	TRBJ2-1	TRBV27	-	CASSFLSSGPYNEQFF	TGTGCCAGCAGTTTTCTGTCTAGCGGCCCCTACAATGAGCAGTTCTTC
TRBD1	TRBJ1-6	TRBV2	-	CASRATGGISPLHF	TGTGCCAGCAGGGCGACAGGGGGAATTTCACCCCTCCACTTT
-	TRBJ1-2	TRBV27	-	CASSLSPLGYGYTF	TGTGCCAGCAGTTTATCGCCCCTGGGGTATGGCTACACCTTC
TRBD1	TRBJ1-5	TRBV30	-	CAWGTVTLNQPQHF	TGTGCCTGGGGGACAGTAACACTCAATCAGCCCCAGCATTTT
-	TRBJ1-1	TRBV7-3	-	CASSPGAANTEAFF	TGTGCCAGCAGCCCGGGGGCAGCTAACACTGAAGCTTTCTTT
-	TRBJ2-5	TRBV7-2	-	CASSSYETQYF	TGTGCCAGCAGCTCTTACGAGACCCAGTACTTC
TRBD2	TRBJ2-1	TRBV27	-	CASSPRSKTSGIGNEQFF	TGTGCCAGCAGTCCGCGGTCCAAGACTAGCGGGATTGGCAATGAGCAGTTCTTC
TRBD1	TRBJ2-7	TRBV28	-	CASRTGPSYEQYF	TGTGCCAGCAGGACAGGGCCCTCCTACGAGCAGTACTTC
-	TRBJ1-4	TRBV6-1	-	CASTSRGATNEKLFF	TGTGCCAGCACCTCTCGAGGGGCCACTAATGAAAAACTGTTTTTT
-	TRBJ1-5	TRBV30	-	CAWTTNSNQPQHF	TGTGCCTGGACCACAAATAGCAATCAGCCCCAGCATTTT
-	TRBJ2-1	TRBV14	-	CASSHHVDSEQFF	TGTGCCAGCAGCCACCATGTGGACAGTGAGCAGTTCTTC
-	TRBJ1-2	TRBV28	-	CASSSPTADPYGYTF	TGTGCCAGCAGTTCCCCTACGGCGGACCCCTATGGCTACACCTTC
TRBD1	TRBJ1-2	TRBV20-1	-	CRGQGAYGYTF	TGCCGAGGGCAGGGGGCGTATGGCTACACCTTC
-	TRBJ2-3	TRBV7-2	-	CASSLFQAMNTQYF	TGTGCCAGCAGCTTATTCCAGGCCATGAATACGCAGTATTTT
TRBD2	TRBJ2-1	TRBV6-1	-	CASREGLEGEQFF	TGTGCCAGCAGGGAGGGACTAGAGGGTGAGCAGTTCTTC
TRBD2	TRBJ2-1	TRBV29-1	-	CSVARVPSGEYNEQFF	TGCAGCGTTGCCCGCGTCCCTAGCGGGGAATACAATGAGCAGTTCTTC
TRBD2	TRBJ2-3	TRBV11-2	-	CASSLALAGNTDTQYF	TGTGCCAGCAGCTTAGCACTAGCGGGGAACACAGATACGCAGTATTTT
-	TRBJ2-7	TRBV18	-	CASSPPLQGPTSYEQYF	TGTGCCAGCTCACCACCACTACAGGGTCCGACTTCCTACGAGCAGTACTTC
TRBD1	TRBJ1-2	TRBV11-2	-	CASSPRLQGNYGYTF	TGTGCCAGCAGCCCGCGCTTACAGGGGAACTATGGCTACACCTTC
-	TRBJ2-1	TRBV9	-	CASSVGNVYNEQFF	TGTGCCAGCAGCGTCGGGAACGTCTACAATGAGCAGTTCTTC
-	TRBJ2-6	TRBV28	-	CASSTSGSGANVLTF	TGTGCCAGCAGTACCTCCGGCTCTGGGGCCAACGTCCTGACTTTC
-	TRBJ2-3	TRBV6-1	-	CASQDSNTDTQYF	TGTGCCAGCCAGGACAGCAACACAGATACGCAGTATTTT
TRBD1	TRBJ1-5	TRBV18	-	CASSPGAGTGNVPQHF	TGTGCCAGCTCACCCGGCGCCGGGACAGGGAATGTGCCCCAGCATTTT
TRBD2	TRBJ2-2	TRBV7-3	-	CASSLISGTQTGELFF	TGTGCCAGCAGCTTAATTAGCGGGACTCAAACCGGGGAGCTGTTTTTT
-	TRBJ2-3	TRBV4-3	-	CASSQDRMTDTQYF	TGCGCCAGCAGCCAAGATAGGATGACAGATACGCAGTATTTT
TRBD1	TRBJ1-3	TRBV25-1	-	CASRPSDRGRDTIYF	TGTGCCAGCAGGCCATCGGACAGGGGGCGAGACACCATATATTTT
TRBD1	TRBJ2-7	TRBV27	-	CASSPGQGVGRQYF	TGTGCCAGCAGCCCGGGACAGGGAGTTGGTCGGCAGTACTTC
-	TRBJ1-4	TRBV6-5	-	CASSYSPVATNEKLFF	TGTGCCAGCAGTTACTCTCCTGTCGCAACTAATGAAAAACTGTTTTTT
-	TRBJ1-3	TRBV6-5	-	CASSYFTGNTIYF	TGTGCCAGCAGTTACTTTACTGGAAACACCATATATTTT
TRBD1	TRBJ1-2	TRBV11-2	-	CASTLIAGQRSNYGYTF	TGTGCCAGCACCCTGATAGCGGGACAGCGTTCTAACTATGGCTACACCTTC
-	TRBJ1-2	TRBV28	once	CASSLGQPRSYGYTF	TGTGCCAGCAGCCTTGGACAGCCTCGATCCTATGGCTACACCTTC
-	TRBJ1-1	TRBV15	-	CATSRDNWLSNTEAFF	TGTGCCACCAGCAGAGATAACTGGCTGTCGAACACTGAAGCTTTCTTT
-	TRBJ1-4	TRBV28	-	CASSSPGDPTVEKLFF	TGTGCCAGCAGTTCCCCCGGTGACCCCACGGTAGAAAAACTGTTTTTT
-	TRBJ1-5	TRBV6-1	-	CASSVGLGDQPQHF	TGTGCCAGCAGTGTTGGACTGGGAGATCAGCCCCAGCATTTT
-	TRBJ1-1	TRBV19	once	CASSIQRNTEAFF	TGTGCCAGTAGTATTCAACGCAACACTGAAGCTTTCTTT
-	TRBJ2-5	TRBV7-2	-	CASSLGPGQETQYF	TGTGCCAGCAGCTTAGGTCCTGGGCAAGAGACCCAGTACTTC
-	TRBJ2-1	TRBV11-3	-	CASSLGKWLENNEQFF	TGTGCCAGCAGCTTAGGAAAGTGGTTGGAGAACAATGAGCAGTTCTTC
TRBD2	TRBJ2-1	TRBV5-4	-	CASSPPGLAGGSYNEQFF	TGTGCCAGCAGCCCTCCGGGACTAGCGGGAGGATCCTACAATGAGCAGTTCTTC
-	TRBJ2-1	TRBV11-2	-	CASSFGATFIGQFF	TGTGCCAGCAGCTTTGGGGCCACTTTTATTGGGCAGTTCTTC
-	TRBJ1-1	TRBV6-6	-	CASRLGAPNTEAFF	TGTGCCAGCAGGTTGGGGGCACCGAACACTGAAGCTTTCTTT
-	TRBJ1-3	TRBV28	few	CASSPTGSGNTIYF	TGTGCCAGCAGTCCCACGGGCTCTGGAAACACCATATATTTT